These 16 T cell receptor beta chains came from one sample sequenced in a study of T cells in Graves' hyperthyroidism and ophthalmopathy. TCR beta CDR3 region amplification was performed from RNA transcripts. First-round RT-PCR targeting the TCR CDR3 was performed with the HTBI primer set. Each CDR3 protein gets one entry after TCRdb re-called the multiplex PCR reads with MiXCR. Among approximately 350,000 distinct CDR3 sequences listed, around 15% were seen once. Sample: blood. The receptors originated from a woman aged 55-69 years with Graves' ophthalmopathy.

Many counts were recorded for this clonotype. The chain joins TRBV29-1 to TRBJ2-2, with 8 bases lining up with TRBD2. Per the germline V gene, CDR1 is SQVTM and CDR2 is ANQGSEA. J lost 5 bases, V lost 1 base, and 6 bases had no gene match. This CDR3 is built from 15 residues. The CDR3 coding sequence is TGCAGCGTTGAAGGGCCGACTAGCGAGACCGGGGAGCTGTTTTTT. Its protein product is CSVEGPTSETGELFF.

This clonotype was picked up many times. This chain connects TRBV28 to TRBJ2-1; 12 bases line up with TRBD2. The trim removed 2 bases at V and 6 bases at J, leaving 8 bases unmatched. The CDR3 is 17 residues long. Germline V gives CDR1 MDHEN, CDR2 SYDVKM. DNA for the CDR3: TGTGCCAGCAGTTTAAGGCTAGCGGGAGGGCCGTCCAATGAGCAGTTCTTC. As protein: CASSLRLAGGPSNEQFF.

This chain connects TRBV20-1 to TRBJ2-5; 7 bases are a match to TRBD2. The CDR3 covers 13 residues. Germline CDR1 and CDR2: DFQATT and SNEGSKA (reference sequence). Unmatched junction bases numbered 11, after V lost 8 bases and J lost 5 bases. The CDR3 loop reads CSLGGGRGETQYF. The CDR3 nucleotides read TGCAGTCTGGGGGGGGGGAGAGGGGAGACCCAGTACTTC.

There are many counts of this clonotype. The rearrangement joins TRBV27 to TRBJ2-7, with 13 bases aligning to TRBD2. The CDR3 has 20 residues. CDR1 is MNHEY, CDR2 SMNVEV, per germline (reference sequence). V lost 0 bases to trimming and J lost 6 bases; unmatched junction nucleotides: 17. The CDR3 sequence: CASSLSATGLAGEVPGEQYF. CDR3 coding DNA: TGTGCCAGCAGTTTATCAGCCACCGGACTAGCGGGAGAGGTTCCCGGCGAGCAGTACTTC.

The chain links TRBV4-1 to TRBJ2-2, with 8 bases lining up with TRBD1. This CDR3 has 17 residues. Germline V gene sequence: CDR1 MGHRA, CDR2 YSYEKL. J lost 7 bases, V lost 0 bases, and 10 bases had no gene match. CDR3 sequence: CASSQDQGARVVGELFF. CDR3 nucleotides: TGCGCCAGCAGCCAAGATCAGGGGGCGAGGGTCGTCGGGGAGCTGTTTTTT.

This sequence joins TRBV27 and TRBJ1-4; TRBD1 agrees at 9 bases. With 5 bases clipped from V and 7 bases from J, the junction kept 5 bases outside the gene matches. In germline, CDR1 is MNHEY, CDR2 SMNVEV (reference sequence). The CDR3 has 14 residues. CDR3 residues: CASSQDRGSEKLFF. CDR3 in DNA: TGTGCCAGCAGTCAGGACAGGGGTAGTGAAAAACTGTTTTTT.

This sequence joins TRBV27 and TRBJ2-3; the D gene is possibly TRBD2 (5 bases). Germline V gene data show CDR1 as MNHEY and CDR2 as SMNVEV (reference sequence). The CDR3 is 15 residues long. With 5 bases removed from V and 0 bases from J, the gap between germline ends came to 12 bases. The CDR3 region has the DNA TGTGCCAGCAGTCTGAGCGGTCATAGCACAGATACGCAGTATTTT. Translated, it gives CASSLSGHSTDTQYF.

The gene calls are TRBV5-4 and TRBJ2-3; D remains unclear. The V end lost 4 bases, the J end lost 4 bases, and 13 bases lay between the germline ends. This CDR3 has 14 residues. The germline gives CDR1 SGHNT, CDR2 YYREEE (reference sequence). The DNA for the CDR3 is TGTGCCAGCAGCCTAGAGTCTCCGGCAGATACGCAGTATTTT. As protein: CASSLESPADTQYF.

This clonotype was counted at least ten times. The chain employs TRBV11-2 and TRBJ2-7; TRBD2 aligns across 14 bases. The CDR3 sequence is 15 residues long. Germline values: CDR1 SGHAT, CDR2 FQNNGV. V lost 1 base and J lost 5; bases outside the gene matches: 1. The CDR3 loop reads CASSLVGLAGDEQYF. The CDR3 DNA sequence: TGTGCCAGCAGCTTAGTGGGACTAGCGGGGGACGAGCAGTACTTC.

This clonotype was seen ten or more times. The chain recombines TRBV28 with TRBJ2-6, with D perhaps being TRBD1 or TRBD2 (6 bases each). The CDR3 loop spans 19 amino acids. Trimming cost V 3 bases and J 0 bases, with 18 bases left between them. Per the germline V gene, CDR1 is MDHEN and CDR2 is SYDVKM. The CDR3 DNA is TGTGCCAGCAGTTTCGGATCGGGGGCTGGGCTCTCTGGGGCCAACGTCCTGACTTTC. It is translated as CASSFGSGAGLSGANVLTF.

This clonotype has just a few counts. The J gene is TRBJ2-1, the V gene TRBV14; D gene ambiguous. The germline gives CDR1 SGHDN, CDR2 FVKESK. This CDR3 spans 12 amino acids. Trimming stripped 4 bases from V and 8 bases from J, with 9 bases between. In DNA, the CDR3 is TGTGCCAGCAGCCGGCAGGACGATGAGCAGTTCTTC. Amino acids: CASSRQDDEQFF.

This clonotype occurred a few times. The rearrangement uses TRBV4-1 and TRBJ2-7, with 8 nucleotides matching TRBD2. The V and J ends lost 3 bases and 6 bases, in that order; junction bases with no gene match: 7. Germline CDR1 reads MGHRA; CDR2 reads YSYEKL. The CDR3 is 14 amino acids. The CDR3 loop reads CASSQGRLASEQYF. Written as DNA, the CDR3 is TGCGCCAGCAGCCAGGGGAGACTAGCGTCCGAGCAGTACTTC.

This clonotype occurred many times. The chain combines TRBV7-8 with TRBJ1-2; weak D call: TRBD1 (5 bases). CDR1 and CDR2 (germline): SGHVS, FQNEAQ. V dropped 0 bases and J dropped 5 bases, with 19 bases sitting between them. This CDR3 contains 17 residues. The CDR3 sequence is CASSLAGRESAVYGYTF. In DNA, the CDR3 is TGTGCCAGCAGCTTAGCGGGGCGGGAATCCGCCGTATATGGCTACACCTTC.

The rearrangement joins TRBV7-9 to TRBJ2-2; 7 bases agree with TRBD2. This CDR3 is built from 14 residues. V was clipped by 5 bases and J by 6 bases; unmatched bases: 6. CDR1 and CDR2 from the germline V gene are SEHNR and FQNEAQ (reference sequence). The CDR3 here is CASSEREGPGELFF. The CDR3 DNA reads TGTGCCAGCAGCGAGAGGGAGGGGCCCGGGGAGCTGTTTTTT.

The gene calls are TRBV19 and TRBJ2-7, with TRBD2 matching 8 bases. CDR1 and CDR2 from the germline V gene are LNHDA and SQIVND (reference sequence). J was trimmed by 3 bases and V by 2 bases; bases with no gene match: 3. The CDR3 is 14 amino acids. DNA for the CDR3: TGTGCCAGTAGTATACGGGAGGGCCACTACGAGCAGTACTTC. Amino acid sequence: CASSIREGHYEQYF.

This clonotype was detected ten times or more. The CDR3: CASSLLAGVANEQFF. The CDR3 DNA reads as TGTGCCAGCAGTTTACTAGCGGGAGTGGCGAATGAGCAGTTCTTC. The rearrangement joins TRBV28 to TRBJ2-1; 10 nucleotides agree with TRBD2. V dropped 2 bases and J dropped 7; count of bases not matched to a gene: 5. Germline lookup yields CDR1 MDHEN and CDR2 SYDVKM. This CDR3 contains 15 residues.